The clone carrying this T cell receptor (beta chain) showed up many times. The antigen is not known. The sample belongs to a study of read filtering for tumor transcriptome and immune sequencing. The library was built from 400 ng RNA with molecular barcoded adaptors for alpha/delta and beta/gamma chains. In TCRdb, the reads were re-called with MiXCR into one record per CDR3 protein. Of about 130,000 distinct CDR3 sequences listed, over 10% are singletons. Germline V gives CDR1 SGHAT, CDR2 FQNNGV. The CDR3 sequence is 13 residues long. Trimming left V 0 bases short and J 5 bases short, with 5 bases between. Sampling of bone marrow took place during active disease in every patient. Study-level results: In IR-seq, single-read clonotypes were about 81.9% of clonotypes but about 3.5% of reads.

The chain combines TRBV11-2 with TRBJ2-1; D not resolved. The sequenced sample consisted of a population of CD138-negative cells sorted from bone marrow. The sequence was obtained from a donor at least 40 years old with multiple myeloma. The CDR3 protein is CASSLDRHNEQFF. The CDR3 DNA is TGTGCCAGCAGCTTAGACAGGCACAATGAGCAGTTCTTC. The full variable domain, its missing parts supplied by reference TRBV11-2 and TRBJ2-1, is EAGVAQSPRYKIIEKRQSVAFWCNPISGHATLYWYQQILGQGPKLLIQFQNNGVVDDSQLPKDRFSAERLKGVDSTLKIQPAKLEDSAVYLCASSLDRHNEQFFGPGTRLTVL.